A selection of T cell receptor beta chains follows, all from one sample in a study of T-cell memory formation after mild COVID-19. TCRdb re-called the 5' RACE reads through MiXCR, storing one row per CDR3 protein. In the table there are 250,000 to 350,000 distinct CDR3 sequences, roughly 15% of which are singletons. Sequencing was carried out using PBMCs or a T cell subset sorted from them (not recorded which). These receptors all stem from a man aged 18-30 years who had mild COVID-19 (a few samples of this study predate the infection). Cell type and time point are not known. Both conserved end residues are part of each CDR3. A D gene is named only where the DNA matches it firmly. The size of a clone is reported for some rows only, either as once, few or many, or as a class for expanded clones.

D | J | size | V | CDR3 | DNA
. | TRBJ1-6 | . | TRBV19 | CASSISGSSYNSPLHF | TGTGCCAGTAGTATTAGCGGGAGCTCCTATAATTCACCCCTCCACTTT
TRBD1 | TRBJ1-6 | few | TRBV23-1 | CASSQPGQGPRSLNSPLHF | TGCGCCAGCAGTCAACCGGGACAGGGACCGAGATCCCTTAATTCACCCCTCCACTTT
. | TRBJ2-3 | . | TRBV4-2 | CASSQGKGAAESTDTQYF | TGTGCCAGCAGCCAAGGAAAAGGGGCGGCGGAGTCCACAGATACGCAGTATTTT
. | TRBJ2-1 | . | TRBV7-3 | CASSSQPNYNEQFF | TGTGCCAGCAGCTCCCAACCCAACTACAATGAGCAGTTCTTC
TRBD2 | TRBJ2-1 | few | TRBV20-1 | CSARGRPLAGGHNEQFF | TGCAGTGCTAGAGGACGGCCCCTAGCGGGGGGGCACAATGAGCAGTTCTTC
. | TRBJ1-5 | . | TRBV20-1 | CSAAGNQPQHF | TGCAGTGCCGCAGGGAATCAGCCCCAGCATTTT
. | TRBJ1-2 | few | TRBV20-1 | CSARADGHYGYTF | TGCAGTGCTAGAGCGGACGGTCACTATGGCTACACCTTC
. | TRBJ2-1 | . | TRBV20-1 | CSARLPGPYNEQFF | TGCAGTGCTAGACTACCAGGACCCTACAATGAGCAGTTCTTC
. | TRBJ1-1 | few | TRBV7-9 | CASSTGSSNLEAFF | TGTGCCAGCAGCACCGGAAGCTCTAACCTTGAAGCTTTCTTT
TRBD1 | TRBJ2-1 | . | TRBV7-9 | CASSSGTGGGRSFGNEQFF | TGTGCCAGCAGCTCCGGGACAGGGGGCGGAAGGTCGTTTGGCAATGAGCAGTTCTTC
. | TRBJ2-1 | . | TRBV10-3 | CAISDPGRWNEQFF | TGTGCCATCAGTGACCCTGGCCGGTGGAATGAGCAGTTCTTC
. | TRBJ2-5 | . | TRBV28 | CASSKGTAILETQYF | TGTGCCAGCAGTAAGGGGACGGCTATTTTGGAGACCCAGTACTTC
TRBD2 | TRBJ2-4 | . | TRBV2 | CASSGGGYLQYF | TGTGCCAGCAGCGGGGGGGGTTACCTACAGTACTTC
. | TRBJ2-1 | few | TRBV4-1 | CASSPWTGFEQFF | TGCGCCAGCAGCCCCTGGACCGGGTTTGAGCAGTTCTTC
. | TRBJ2-7 | few | TRBV19 | CASRATGLSYEQYF | TGTGCCAGTAGAGCCACAGGCCTCTCCTACGAGCAGTACTTC
. | TRBJ1-6 | . | TRBV19 | CASTTGVVDSPLHF | TGTGCCAGTACTACAGGTGTAGTGGATTCACCCCTCCACTTT
. | TRBJ2-7 | few | TRBV14 | CASSQAFPQPPYEQYF | TGTGCCAGCAGCCAAGCGTTCCCCCAACCTCCCTACGAGCAGTACTTC
TRBD1 | TRBJ1-5 | few | TRBV15 | CATSAQGRQPQHF | TGTGCCACCAGCGCACAGGGGAGACAGCCCCAGCATTTT
TRBD1 | TRBJ1-1 | . | TRBV10-3 | CAIRDLHRDRDTEAFF | TGTGCCATCAGGGACCTTCACCGGGACAGGGACACTGAAGCTTTCTTT
TRBD2 | TRBJ2-7 | many | TRBV4-2 | CASSQDLAGGYEQYF | TGTGCCAGCAGCCAAGATTTAGCGGGGGGCTACGAGCAGTACTTC
. | TRBJ2-5 | . | TRBV12-3/TRBV12-4 | CASSSRQYQETQYF | TGTGCCAGCAGCTCACGACAGTACCAAGAGACCCAGTACTTC
. | TRBJ2-1 | . | TRBV12-3/TRBV12-4 | CASREGGPYNEQFF | TGTGCCAGCAGGGAGGGGGGGCCCTACAATGAGCAGTTCTTC
. | TRBJ2-5 | few | TRBV4-1 | CASSQAAQSGVTQYF | TGCGCCAGCAGCCAAGCCGCACAATCGGGGGTGACCCAGTACTTC
. | TRBJ2-5 | few | TRBV4-1 | CASSQYAGGRFGETQYF | TGCGCCAGCAGCCAGTACGCAGGGGGGCGATTTGGGGAGACCCAGTACTTC
. | TRBJ2-3 | . | TRBV29-1 | CSVEIGVRDWGRDTQYF | TGCAGCGTTGAGATCGGCGTCCGGGACTGGGGCCGGGATACGCAGTATTTT
. | TRBJ2-3 | . | TRBV2 | CASRGRANTQYF | TGTGCCAGCAGGGGTAGGGCTAATACGCAGTATTTT
. | TRBJ1-1 | . | TRBV20-1 | CSARPRRGVSEAFF | TGCAGTGCTAGACCTAGAAGGGGGGTCTCTGAAGCTTTCTTT
TRBD1 | TRBJ1-2 | . | TRBV5-1 | CASSSAGTGGHYGYTF | TGCGCCAGCAGCTCGGCCGGGACAGGGGGCCACTATGGCTACACCTTC
TRBD1 | TRBJ1-4 | few | TRBV4-3 | CASAPGQSTNEKLFF | TGCGCCAGCGCCCCGGGACAGTCAACTAATGAAAAACTGTTTTTT